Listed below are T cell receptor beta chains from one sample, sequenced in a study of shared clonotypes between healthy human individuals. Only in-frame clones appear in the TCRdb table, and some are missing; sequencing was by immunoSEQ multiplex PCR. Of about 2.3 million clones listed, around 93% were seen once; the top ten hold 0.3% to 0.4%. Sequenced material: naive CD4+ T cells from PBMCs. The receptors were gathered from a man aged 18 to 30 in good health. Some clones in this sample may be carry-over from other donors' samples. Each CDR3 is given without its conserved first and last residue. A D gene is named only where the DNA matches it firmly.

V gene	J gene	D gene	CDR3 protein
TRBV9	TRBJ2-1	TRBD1	ASSGNRGYWNEQF
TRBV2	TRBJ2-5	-	ASSVQGDGTQY
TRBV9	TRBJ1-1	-	ASSVLAGPPGEAF
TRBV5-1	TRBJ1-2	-	ASSLAQDLLYGYT
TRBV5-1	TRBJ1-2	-	ASSLGVVAYGYT
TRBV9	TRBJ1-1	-	ASTATPMNTEAF
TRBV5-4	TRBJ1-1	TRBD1	ASSSGQAMNTEAF
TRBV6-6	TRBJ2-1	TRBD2	ASSHSGRAHNEQF
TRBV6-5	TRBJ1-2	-	ASSYSGDGDLRSYT
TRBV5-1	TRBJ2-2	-	ASSLEVGVAGELF
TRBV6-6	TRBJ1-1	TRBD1	ASTDREHTEAF
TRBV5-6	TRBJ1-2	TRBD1	ASSLAGTGAGYT
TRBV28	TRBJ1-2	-	ASSQNYGYT
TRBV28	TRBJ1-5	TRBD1	ASSSSGGNQPQH
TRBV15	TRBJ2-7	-	ATSPDSYEQY
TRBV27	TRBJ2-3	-	ASSPLRGAQY
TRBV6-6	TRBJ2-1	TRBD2	ASSYSRRLAGGEQF
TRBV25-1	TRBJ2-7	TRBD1	ASSGQGGYEQY
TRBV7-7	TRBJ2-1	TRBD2	ASSRKSGISNEQF
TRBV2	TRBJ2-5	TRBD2	ASSGLARQETQY
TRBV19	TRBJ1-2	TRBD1	ASSPRTGGGYGYT
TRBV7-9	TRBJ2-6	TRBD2	ASNRGGTGANVLT